The next 13 T cell receptor beta chains were all read from a single sample in a study of identical twins (dated by TCRdb to the mid-2010s). Preparation of the library involved 5' RACE. For sequencing, an Illumina HiSeq 2000 was employed. TCRdb trimmed the raw reads at Q25, called clones with MiXCR and kept productive beta chains. Each record represents a unique CDR3 protein, reported with the most common genes and DNA among its rows. For this sample the table gives some 500,000 distinct CDR3 sequences, of which 9% to 10% were detected only once. More than 2.5% of the sample is in the top ten clones. In addition, the sample was reused for a study of yellow fever vaccine responses in identical twins.

The sequencing input was PBMCs. The receptors shown here come from a woman between 18 and 30 years old in good health.

This clonotype came up a few times. The chain joins TRBV7-9 to TRBJ2-7; D might be TRBD2 (5 bases). Germline lookup yields CDR1 SEHNR and CDR2 FQNEAQ (reference sequence). CDR3 length equals 14 residues. The V end was cut by 5 bases, the J end by 2 bases, with 13 bases between. CDR3 nucleotide sequence: TGTGCCAGCAGCCCTACCGGGGAGACCTACGAGCAGTACTTC. This encodes CASSPTGETYEQYF. The complete variable domain, with remaining parts taken from reference TRBV7-9 and TRBJ2-7, reads DTGVSQNPRHKITKRGQNVTFRCDPISEHNRLYWYRQTLGQGPEFLTYFQNEAQLEKSRLLSDRFSAERPKGSFSTLEIQRTEQGDSAMYLCASSPTGETYEQYFGPGTRLTVT.

V gene TRBV20-1 combines with J gene TRBJ2-3; 7 bases are a match to TRBD1. The CDR3 is made up of 14 amino acids. V dropped 3 bases and J dropped 0; count of bases not matched to a gene: 3. The germline CDR1 and CDR2 sequences are DFQATT and SNEGSKA (reference sequence). The CDR3 bases are TGCAGTGCTAGGGGGACAGAAAGCACAGATACGCAGTATTTT. The encoded protein is CSARGTESTDTQYF.

This clonotype was seen ten or more times. The gene calls are TRBV3-1 and TRBJ1-3; 7 positions match TRBD1. The V gene's germline CDR1 is LGHDT and CDR2 YNNKEL (reference sequence). The CDR3 is 12 residues long. V was pared by 1 base and J by 16 bases, with 7 bases of the junction left unmatched. The CDR3 DNA reads TGTGCCAGCAGCCAAGGAACAGGGGTTTGGTATTTT. Translating it yields CASSQGTGVWYF. Variable domain in full (rest from reference TRBV3-1 and TRBJ1-3): DTAVSQTPKYLVTQMGNDKSIKCEQNLGHDTMYWYKQDSKKFLKIMFSYNNKELIINETVPNRFSPKSPDKAHLNLHINSLELGDSAVYFCASSQGTGVWYFGEGSWLTVV.

The genes are TRBV10-3 and TRBJ2-3, with TRBD2 identical over 11 bases. This CDR3 is built from 14 residues. V was clipped by 3 bases and J by 5 bases; unmatched bases: 1. Germline V CDR1 and CDR2: ENHRY, SYGVKD. This chain's CDR3 is CAISDLAGGDTQYF. The DNA for the CDR3 is TGTGCCATCAGTGACCTAGCGGGAGGAGATACGCAGTATTTT.

This clonotype was counted at least ten times. J is TRBJ1-5 and V is TRBV20-1; perhaps TRBD1 as D (5 bases). The V end lost 3 bases, the J end lost 12 bases, and 15 bases lay between the germline ends. The CDR3 loop spans 12 amino acids. Per germline, CDR1 DFQATT and CDR2 SNEGSKA (reference sequence). CDR3 in DNA: TGCAGTGCTAGGGAGGGGCTAAGTAGCCAGCATTTT. This translates into CSAREGLSSQHF.

This clonotype was detected ten times or more. This CDR3 is CASSLIAGYEQYF. CDR3 DNA: TGTGCCAGCAGCCTCATTGCCGGCTACGAGCAGTACTTC. The J gene is TRBJ2-7, the V gene TRBV11-2; D is undetermined. Trimming took off 5 bases at V and 3 bases at J, with 11 bases between the two ends. This CDR3 region has 13 residues. The germline V gene encodes CDR1 SGHAT and CDR2 FQNNGV.

This clonotype appeared many times. V gene TRBV20-1 combines with J gene TRBJ1-1; unclear D gene. CDR1 DFQATT and CDR2 SNEGSKA come from the germline V gene (reference sequence). The CDR3 has 12 residues. V was clipped by 4 bases and J by 4 bases, with 10 bases between them. In DNA, the CDR3 is TGCAGTGCTAAAAAGGGAGGCACTGAAGCTTTCTTT. This gives the protein CSAKKGGTEAFF.

This clonotype was observed a few times. V gene TRBV6-2 or TRBV6-3 combines with J gene TRBJ2-2; 9 nucleotides agree with TRBD2. CDR1 and CDR2 from the germline V gene are MNHEY and SVGEGT. The CDR3 has 17 residues. V trimming: 2 bases; J trimming: 0 bases; junction bases outside the gene matches: 4. The CDR3 nucleotides read TGTGCCAGCAGTTACCGCCGACTAGCGGCGAACACCGGGGAGCTGTTTTTT. Encoded protein: CASSYRRLAANTGELFF.

This clonotype was found a few times. The chain is built from TRBV4-1 and TRBJ1-5, with D possibly TRBD1 on 5 matching bases. This CDR3 is built from 19 residues. Germline CDR1 is MGHRA and CDR2 is YSYEKL. V dropped 0 bases and J dropped 0 bases, with 18 bases sitting between them. The CDR3 sequence: CASSQDIRGREVSNQPQHF. CDR3 coding DNA: TGCGCCAGCAGCCAAGATATCCGGGGGAGAGAGGTTAGCAATCAGCCCCAGCATTTT.

The V and J genes are TRBV6-2 or TRBV6-3 and TRBJ2-1; 9 bases are shared with TRBD2. The germline CDR1 and CDR2 sequences are MNHEY and SVGEGT. Unmatched junction bases numbered 7, after V lost 0 bases and J lost 4 bases. This CDR3 comprises 17 residues. CDR3 protein: CASSYSFAGGKYNEQFF. CDR3 coding DNA: TGTGCCAGCAGTTACTCTTTTGCGGGAGGGAAATACAATGAGCAGTTCTTC.

This clonotype has more than one count but fewer than ten. This sequence joins TRBV7-2 and TRBJ2-7; TRBD2 matches at 8 bases. The CDR3 is made up of 17 amino acids. Germline V gene lookup returns CDR1 SGHTA and CDR2 FQGNSA. V dropped 1 base and J dropped 0; count of bases not matched to a gene: 8. CDR3 nucleotides: TGTGCCAGCAGCTTAGGAGGAGCGGGGGCTCACTCCTACGAGCAGTACTTC. Amino acid sequence: CASSLGGAGAHSYEQYF.

This chain's CDR3 is CASSRDIPYNEQFF. CDR3 nucleotides: TGTGCCAGCAGCCGGGACATTCCTTACAATGAGCAGTTCTTC. The chain combines TRBV7-9 with TRBJ2-1; D might be TRBD1 (6 bases). Germline V CDR1 and CDR2: SEHNR, FQNEAQ (reference sequence). The CDR3 has 14 residues. Trimming cost V 5 bases and J 4 bases, with 12 bases left between them.

Only a few counts were recorded for this clonotype. The genes are TRBV5-1 and TRBJ2-7, with 9 nucleotides matching TRBD2. The CDR3 runs to 15 residues. After removal of 4 bases from V and 7 bases from J, the junction contained 12 bases not matched to a gene. Per the germline V gene, CDR1 is SGHRS and CDR2 is YFSETQ. The CDR3 sequence is CASSPAGTSLWEQYF. CDR3 bases: TGCGCCAGCAGCCCCGCCGGGACTAGCTTGTGGGAGCAGTACTTC.